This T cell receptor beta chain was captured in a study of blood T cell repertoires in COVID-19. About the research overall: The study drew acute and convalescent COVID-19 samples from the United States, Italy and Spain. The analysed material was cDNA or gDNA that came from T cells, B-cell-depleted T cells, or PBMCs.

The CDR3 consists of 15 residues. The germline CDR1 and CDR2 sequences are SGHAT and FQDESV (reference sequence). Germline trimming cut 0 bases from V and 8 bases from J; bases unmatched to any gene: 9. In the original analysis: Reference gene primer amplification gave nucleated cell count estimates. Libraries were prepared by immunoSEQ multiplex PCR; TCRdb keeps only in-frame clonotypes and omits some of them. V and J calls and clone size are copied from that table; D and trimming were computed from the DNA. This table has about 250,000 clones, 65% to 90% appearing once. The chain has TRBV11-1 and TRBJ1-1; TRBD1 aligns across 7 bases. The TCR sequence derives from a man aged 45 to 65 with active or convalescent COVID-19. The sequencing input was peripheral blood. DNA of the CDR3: TGTGCCAGCAGCTTAGCCGGGACAGAGGGCGGAGAAGCTTTCTTT. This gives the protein CASSLAGTEGGEAFF. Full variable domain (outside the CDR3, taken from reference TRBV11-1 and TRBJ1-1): EAEVAQSPRYKITEKSQAVAFWCDPISGHATLYWYRQILGQGPELLVQFQDESVVDDSQLPKDRFSAERLKGVDSTLKIQPAELGDSAMYLCASSLAGTEGGEAFFGQGTRLTVV.